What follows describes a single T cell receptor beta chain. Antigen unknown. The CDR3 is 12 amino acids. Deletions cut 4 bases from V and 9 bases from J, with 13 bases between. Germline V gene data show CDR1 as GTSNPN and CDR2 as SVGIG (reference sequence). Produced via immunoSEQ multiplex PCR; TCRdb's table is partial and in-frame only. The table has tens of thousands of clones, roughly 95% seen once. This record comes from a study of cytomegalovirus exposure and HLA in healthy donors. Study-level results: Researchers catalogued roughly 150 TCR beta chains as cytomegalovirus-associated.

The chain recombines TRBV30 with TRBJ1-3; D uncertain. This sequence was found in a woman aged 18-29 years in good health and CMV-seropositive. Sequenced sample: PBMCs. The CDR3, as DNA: TGTGCCTGGACCCGAGCAGGAGGCACCATATATTTT. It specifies CAWTRAGGTIYF.